Presented here are 32 T cell receptor beta chains from one specimen sequenced in a study of T-cell memory formation after mild COVID-19. Via MiXCR, TCRdb re-called the 5' RACE reads, giving one row per CDR3 protein. This repertoire shows 450,000 to 700,000 distinct CDR3 sequences, about 20% found once; its top ten account for approximately 12%. The sequenced sample was PBMCs or a T cell subset sorted from them (not recorded which). These receptor sequences come from an adult woman who had mild COVID-19 (a few samples of this study predate the infection). Cell type and time point are not known.

This rearrangement joins TRBV15 to TRBJ2-1, with D perhaps being TRBD1 or TRBD2 (5 bases each). V gave up 0 bases and J gave up 0 bases, with 12 bases separating them. CDR1 LNHNV and CDR2 YYDKDF come from the germline V gene (reference sequence). This CDR3 contains 17 residues. CDR3 sequence reads: CATSRDGTLSSYNEQFF. CDR3 DNA: TGTGCCACCAGCAGAGATGGGACCCTTAGCTCCTACAATGAGCAGTTCTTC.

V usage is TRBV15 and J usage is TRBJ2-1; 10 nucleotides agree with TRBD2. The CDR3 has 15 amino acids. With 7 bases clipped from V and 9 bases from J, the junction kept 12 bases outside the gene matches. Germline-derived CDR1 and CDR2 are LNHNV and YYDKDF (reference sequence). Here the CDR3 reads CATTQGLAGVAEQFF. The CDR3 region has the DNA TGTGCCACCACCCAGGGGCTAGCGGGAGTAGCTGAGCAGTTCTTC.

This clonotype appeared a few times. The chain combines TRBV20-1 with TRBJ2-7; TRBD2 agrees at 10 bases. Germline V CDR1 and CDR2: DFQATT, SNEGSKA (reference sequence). J was trimmed by 4 bases and V by 0 bases; bases with no gene match: 6. CDR3 length equals 15 residues. CDR3 sequence: CSARDRSSGSYEQYF. In DNA form, the CDR3 reads TGCAGTGCTAGAGATAGGTCTAGCGGGAGTTACGAGCAGTACTTC.

This clonotype was counted a single time. V is TRBV24-1 and J is TRBJ1-5; TRBD1 is a possible D gene (5 bases). CDR1 and CDR2 from the germline V gene are KGHDR and SFDVKD. V lost 4 bases and J lost 4, with 13 bases in between. This CDR3 is 15 amino acids long. The CDR3 sequence is CATSERGLANQPQHF. For the CDR3, the DNA is TGTGCCACCAGTGAGAGGGGTCTAGCAAATCAGCCCCAGCATTTT.

This clonotype was observed at least ten times. The V gene is TRBV4-3, the J gene TRBJ2-3; 11 positions agree with TRBD2. Per the germline V gene, CDR1 is LGHNA and CDR2 is YSLEER. Unmatched junction bases numbered 4, after V lost 3 bases and J lost 2 bases. The CDR3 totals 16 residues. CDR3 residues: CASSQSTSGITDTQYF. CDR3 bases: TGCGCCAGCAGCCAGTCGACTAGCGGGATCACAGATACGCAGTATTTT.

This clonotype was recorded a few times. This rearrangement joins TRBV5-1 to TRBJ1-1; D uncertain. CDR1 is SGHRS and CDR2 is YFSETQ in the germline V gene. The CDR3 is 15 residues long. Trimming shortened V by 0 bases and J by 4 bases, and 13 bases separated the two germline ends. CDR3 region: CASSLDAGLGTEAFF. Written as DNA, the CDR3 is TGCGCCAGCAGCTTGGACGCGGGATTGGGCACTGAAGCTTTCTTT.

This rearrangement joins TRBV5-1 to TRBJ2-7; TRBD2 aligns across 9 bases. V trimming: 4 bases; J trimming: 1 base; junction bases outside the gene matches: 15. The V gene's germline CDR1 is SGHRS and CDR2 YFSETQ. The CDR3 runs to 18 residues. CDR3 in DNA: TGCGCCAGCAGCCCTAATGGCAGCGGGAGGCTTATGTCCTACGAGCAGTACTTC. It codes for CASSPNGSGRLMSYEQYF.

This clonotype has just a few counts. The rearrangement joins TRBV15 to TRBJ2-1; TRBD1 matches at 8 bases. CDR3 length: 12 residues. J was trimmed by 11 bases and V by 1 base; bases with no gene match: 1. The V gene's germline CDR1 is LNHNV and CDR2 YYDKDF (reference sequence). The chain's CDR3 is CATSRAGGQQFF. CDR3 DNA: TGTGCCACCAGCAGAGCAGGGGGCCAGCAGTTCTTC.

The J gene is TRBJ2-5, the V gene TRBV11-3; no clear D. This CDR3 spans 12 amino acids. Germline V gene data show CDR1 as SGHNT and CDR2 as YENEEA. The V end lost 4 bases, the J end lost 1 base, and 4 bases lay between the germline ends. CDR3 protein: CASSWLQETQYF. The CDR3, as DNA: TGTGCCAGCAGCTGGCTCCAAGAGACCCAGTACTTC.

The sample holds a few counts of this clonotype. This rearrangement joins TRBV7-8 to TRBJ2-3, with D possibly being TRBD1 (6 bases). Looked up from germline, CDR1 is SGHVS and CDR2 is FQNEAQ. The CDR3 is made up of 17 amino acids. The V and J ends lost 2 bases and 2 bases respectively, with 17 bases between them. The DNA for the CDR3 is TGTGCCAGCAGCTTACCCCTCTTAGGGGACAACACAGATACGCAGTATTTT. Translated, it gives CASSLPLLGDNTDTQYF.

The chain carries TRBV12-3 or TRBV12-4 and TRBJ2-7; a possible D gene is TRBD2 (6 bases). The CDR3 sequence is 13 residues long. V dropped 1 base and J dropped 6 bases, with 10 bases sitting between them. In DNA form, the CDR3 reads TGTGCCAGCAGTTTAGTAGGGACTCCCGAGCAGTACTTC. Its translation is CASSLVGTPEQYF.

CDR3 coding DNA: TGTGCCAGCAGTTCTTGGACAGGCCCCAGGACTGAAGCTTTCTTT. The encoded protein is CASSSWTGPRTEAFF. The chain has TRBV6-1 and TRBJ1-1, with TRBD1 matching 7 bases. V was pared by 5 bases and J by 5 bases, with 11 bases of the junction left unmatched. The germline gives CDR1 MNHNS, CDR2 SASEGT. The CDR3 is 15 amino acids.

The chain uses TRBV7-9 and TRBJ2-4; 9 bases fit TRBD2. V trimming: 4 bases; J trimming: 0 bases; junction bases outside the gene matches: 10. Germline V lookup: CDR1 SEHNR, CDR2 FQNEAQ (reference sequence). The CDR3 sequence is 18 residues long. CDR3: CASSSPRAGGEAKNIQYF. DNA of the CDR3: TGTGCCAGCAGCTCCCCGAGGGCGGGAGGGGAAGCCAAAAACATTCAGTACTTC.

This clonotype was recorded a few times. The chain carries TRBV3-1 and TRBJ2-7, with D perhaps TRBD1 or TRBD2 (6 bases each). The CDR3 sequence is 14 residues long. V lost 0 bases and J 5 bases, leaving 11 bases between the germline ends. Per germline, CDR1 LGHDT and CDR2 YNNKEL (reference sequence). CDR3 residues: CASSQEEGGDEQYF. DNA of the CDR3: TGTGCCAGCAGCCAAGAGGAGGGGGGAGACGAGCAGTACTTC.

This chain connects TRBV7-9 to TRBJ2-1; 10 nucleotides match TRBD2. Germline V gene sequence: CDR1 SEHNR, CDR2 FQNEAQ (reference sequence). J lost 7 bases, V lost 5 bases, and 11 bases had no gene match. This CDR3 comprises 16 residues. This CDR3 is CASSPRPAGGLNEQFF. The DNA for the CDR3 is TGTGCCAGCAGCCCGAGACCAGCGGGGGGGCTAAATGAGCAGTTCTTC.

The chain joins TRBV6-6 to TRBJ2-1; 7 positions agree with TRBD1. The germline V gene has CDR1 MNHNY and CDR2 SVGAGI (reference sequence). V was clipped by 7 bases and J by 0 bases; unmatched bases: 9. The CDR3 runs 16 residues. CDR3 DNA: TGTGCCAGCAAGGGGGCAGAGAAGAGCTCCTACAATGAGCAGTTCTTC. Residues: CASKGAEKSSYNEQFF.

This rearrangement joins TRBV12-3 or TRBV12-4 to TRBJ1-5, with unresolved D. This CDR3 contains 14 residues. The V end was cut by 3 bases, the J end by 6 bases, with 12 bases between. CDR3 region: CASSFAPEGQPQHF. As DNA, the CDR3 is TGTGCCAGCAGTTTTGCCCCCGAGGGTCAGCCCCAGCATTTT.

This clonotype was detected only a few times. The chain carries TRBV24-1 and TRBJ2-5; D tentatively reads TRBD1 or TRBD2 (7 bases each). The CDR3 consists of 14 residues. Per germline, CDR1 KGHDR and CDR2 SFDVKD. V lost 4 bases and J 3 bases, leaving 11 bases between the germline ends. CDR3 DNA: TGTGCCACCAGTGAGGGGGGGACAGAAGAGACCCAGTACTTC. Protein sequence: CATSEGGTEETQYF.

In its sample, this clonotype was seen a few times. CDR3 nucleotide sequence: TGTGCCAGCTCACCACGGGTCGACAGGGCCCAAGAGACCCAGTACTTC. Residues: CASSPRVDRAQETQYF. The chain is built from TRBV18 and TRBJ2-5; TRBD1 agrees at 7 bases. The CDR3 length is 16 residues. After removal of 1 base from V and 1 base from J, the junction contained 6 bases not matched to a gene. Germline loops: CDR1 KGHSH, CDR2 LQKENI.

In its sample, this clonotype was seen a few times. The genes are TRBV30 and TRBJ2-7; D may match TRBD1 or TRBD2 (5 bases each). Germline values: CDR1 GTSNPN, CDR2 SVGIG (reference sequence). Deletions cut 4 bases from V and 3 bases from J, with 16 bases between. This CDR3 spans 14 amino acids. CDR3 DNA: TGTGCCTGGAACCCCGGGACGGGAAACTACGAGCAGTACTTC. Protein sequence: CAWNPGTGNYEQYF. Full variable domain (remainder filled in from reference TRBV30 and TRBJ2-7): SQTIHQWPATLVQPVGSPLSLECTVEGTSNPNLYWYRQAAGRGLQLLFYSVGIGQISSEVPQNLSASRPQDRQFILSSKKLLLSDSGFYLCAWNPGTGNYEQYFGPGTRLTVT.

This clonotype showed up just a few times. V and J are TRBV5-1 and TRBJ2-2; the D gene could be TRBD1 or TRBD2 (5 bases each). The germline V gene has CDR1 SGHRS and CDR2 YFSETQ. Trimming removed 2 bases at V and 4 bases at J, with 9 bases between. The CDR3 consists of 14 residues. CDR3 amino acids: CASSFGAGTGELFF. The DNA of the CDR3 is TGCGCCAGCAGCTTTGGGGCGGGCACCGGGGAGCTGTTTTTT. Based on the CDR3 plus reference TRBV5-1 and TRBJ2-2, the full variable domain is KAGVTQTPRYLIKTRGQQVTLSCSPISGHRSVSWYQQTPGQGLQFLFEYFSETQRNKGNFPGRFSGRQFSNSRSEMNVSTLELGDSALYLCASSFGAGTGELFFGEGSRLTVL.

This clonotype was picked up a small number of times. The chain combines TRBV4-1 with TRBJ2-5; D ambiguous. The CDR3 extends over 16 amino acids. The V end lost 1 base, the J end lost 5 bases, and 17 bases lay between the germline ends. The germline V gene has CDR1 MGHRA and CDR2 YSYEKL. In DNA, the CDR3 is TGCGCCAGCAGCCAAGTTACACAGCTGAATAGGGAGACCCAGTACTTC. Its protein product is CASSQVTQLNRETQYF.

This chain uses TRBV5-1 with TRBJ2-1; 7 bases line up with TRBD1. The V and J ends lost 0 bases and 0 bases, in that order; junction bases with no gene match: 3. Germline V gene lookup returns CDR1 SGHRS and CDR2 YFSETQ. The CDR3 is made up of 16 amino acids. CDR3 residues: CASSLEGAASYNEQFF. The DNA of the CDR3 is TGCGCCAGCAGCTTGGAGGGGGCGGCCTCCTACAATGAGCAGTTCTTC.

This clonotype was seen a handful of times. This sequence joins TRBV5-5 and TRBJ1-1; D gene ambiguous. The CDR3 contains 17 residues. V lost 4 bases, J lost 1 base, and 20 bases lay in between. In germline, CDR1 is SGHKS, CDR2 YYEKEE (reference sequence). The CDR3 DNA is TGTGCCAGCAGCCCAAGACATCTTACTATTTCGAACACTGAAGCTTTCTTT. This encodes CASSPRHLTISNTEAFF.

This clonotype was recorded a few times. This rearrangement joins TRBV12-3 or TRBV12-4 to TRBJ2-7, with 7 bases that match TRBD2. This CDR3 region has 14 residues. The ends lost 3 bases at V and 5 bases at J; junction bases unmatched: 7. The CDR3 coding sequence is TGTGCCAGCAGTTTGGGAAGCGGGATGAACGAGCAGTACTTC. This sequence encodes CASSLGSGMNEQYF.

This rearrangement joins TRBV6-5 to TRBJ2-5; tentatively, D is TRBD1 (5 bases). The V gene lost 6 bases and the J gene lost 4 bases, with 15 bases spanning the gap. This CDR3 region has 14 residues. CDR1 and CDR2 from the germline V gene are MNHEY and SVGAGI. The CDR3 DNA reads TGTGCCAGCAGGAAAGACAGAGTTCGAGAGACCCAGTACTTC. It is translated as CASRKDRVRETQYF.

This clonotype was seen more than once but under ten times. The genes are TRBV14 and TRBJ2-3, with D unresolved. The CDR3 runs to 15 residues. In germline, CDR1 is SGHDN, CDR2 FVKESK. V was clipped by 1 base and J by 0 bases, with 8 bases between them. In nucleotides, the CDR3 is TGTGCCAGCAGCCAAGGATTTGCTAGCACAGATACGCAGTATTTT. The encoded protein is CASSQGFASTDTQYF.

The chain links TRBV11-3 to TRBJ1-1; no clear D. CDR3 length: 16 residues. Per germline, CDR1 SGHNT and CDR2 YENEEA. The V gene lost 1 base and the J gene lost 4 bases, with 16 bases spanning the gap. This CDR3 is CASSLAREGWTTEAFF. DNA for the CDR3: TGTGCCAGCAGCTTAGCCCGAGAGGGATGGACCACTGAAGCTTTCTTT.

This clonotype occurred a few times. The chain uses TRBV9 and TRBJ2-3; no clear D gene. This CDR3 has 15 residues. Trimming removed 3 bases from V and 0 bases from J, with 11 bases in between. Germline V gives CDR1 SGDLS, CDR2 YYNGEE. CDR3 amino acids: CASSERLLSTDTQYF. In DNA, the CDR3 is TGTGCCAGCAGCGAGAGGTTGCTAAGCACAGATACGCAGTATTTT.

J is TRBJ1-2 and V is TRBV5-6, with a possible D match to TRBD1 (6 bases). In germline, CDR1 is SGHDT, CDR2 YYEEEE. Deletions cut 4 bases from V and 4 bases from J, with 11 bases between. The CDR3 runs to 13 residues. The CDR3 region has the DNA TGTGCCAGCAGCCAGGACAGCTCCTATGGCTACACCTTC. It translates to CASSQDSSYGYTF. The full variable domain, with the rest looked up from reference TRBV5-6 and TRBJ1-2, is DAGVTQSPTHLIKTRGQQVTLRCSPKSGHDTVSWYQQALGQGPQFIFQYYEEEERQRGNFPDRFSGHQFPNYSSELNVNALLLGDSALYLCASSQDSSYGYTFGSGTRLTVV.

The J gene is TRBJ2-3, the V gene TRBV10-3; D is possibly TRBD1 (5 bases). V dropped 3 bases and J dropped 5 bases, with 9 bases sitting between them. The CDR3 has 13 amino acids. Per germline, CDR1 ENHRY and CDR2 SYGVKD. The CDR3: CAISESGRDTQYF. The CDR3 nucleotides are TGTGCCATCAGTGAATCAGGGCGAGATACGCAGTATTTT.

About this clonotype itself: One junction end does not reproduce the germline sequence, and a read error may be involved. The chain recombines TRBV19 with TRBJ2-5, with 12 bases identical to TRBD2. CDR3 length: 13 residues. In germline, CDR1 is LNHDA, CDR2 SQIVND (reference sequence). CDR3 DNA sequence: TGTGCCAGTAGTATACTAGCGGGAGGGGACATAAACTTC. It translates to CASSILAGGDINF. Using reference TRBV19 and TRBJ2-5 for the parts outside the CDR3, the full variable domain is DGGITQSPKYLFRKEGQNVTLSCEQNLNHDAMYWYRQDPGQGLRLIYYSQIVNDFQKGDIAEGYSVSREKKESFPLTVTSAQKNPTAFYLCASSILAGGDINFGPGTRLLVL.